This record covers a single T cell receptor beta chain. The ends were cut back, 1 base at V and 6 bases at J, with 10 bases in the middle. From germline, CDR1 is SGHVS and CDR2 FQNEAQ. The CDR3 runs to 13 residues. These data come from a study of cytomegalovirus exposure and HLA in healthy donors. PCR involved 60 Vbeta and 13 Jbeta primers. Generated by immunoSEQ multiplex PCR, the TCRdb table keeps only in-frame clones and is missing some. The sample contains 150,000 to 200,000 clones, about 81% of which appear only once. The TCR originated in a woman aged 45-59 years in good health and CMV-seropositive. Sequenced sample: PBMCs. The V call is TRBV7-8, the J call TRBJ2-7; no definite D call. The CDR3 DNA sequence: TGTGCCAGCAGCTTAGAAGAGGTGGGCGAGCAGTACTTC. It specifies CASSLEEVGEQYF. The whole variable domain, filled in from reference TRBV7-8 and TRBJ2-7, reads GAGVSQSPRYKVAKRGQDVALRCDPISGHVSLFWYQQALGQGPEFLTYFQNEAQLDKSGLPSDRFFAERPEGSVSTLKIQRTQQEDSAVYLCASSLEEVGEQYFGPGTRLTVT.